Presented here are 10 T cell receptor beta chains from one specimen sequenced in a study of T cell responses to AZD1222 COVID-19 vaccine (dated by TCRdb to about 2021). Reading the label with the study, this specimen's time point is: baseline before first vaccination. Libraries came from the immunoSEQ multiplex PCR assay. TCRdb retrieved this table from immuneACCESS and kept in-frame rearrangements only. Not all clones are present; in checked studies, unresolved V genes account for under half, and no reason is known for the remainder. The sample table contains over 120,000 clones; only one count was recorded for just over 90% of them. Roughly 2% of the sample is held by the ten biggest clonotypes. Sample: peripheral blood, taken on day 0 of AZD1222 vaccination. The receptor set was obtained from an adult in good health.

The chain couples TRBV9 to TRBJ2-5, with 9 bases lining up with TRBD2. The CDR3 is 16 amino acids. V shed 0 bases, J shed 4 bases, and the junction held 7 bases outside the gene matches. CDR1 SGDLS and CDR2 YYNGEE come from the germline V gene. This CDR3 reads CASSVVVSGGAETQYF. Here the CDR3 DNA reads TGTGCCAGCAGCGTAGTGGTTAGCGGGGGCGCAGAGACCCAGTACTTC.

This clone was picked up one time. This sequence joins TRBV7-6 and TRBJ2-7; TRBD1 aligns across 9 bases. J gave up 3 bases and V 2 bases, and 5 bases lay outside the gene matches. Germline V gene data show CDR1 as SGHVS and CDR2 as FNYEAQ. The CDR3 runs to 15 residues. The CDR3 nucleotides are TGTGCCAGCAGCTTAACAGGGGGCTTTCGCTACGAGCAGTACTTC. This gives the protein CASSLTGGFRYEQYF.

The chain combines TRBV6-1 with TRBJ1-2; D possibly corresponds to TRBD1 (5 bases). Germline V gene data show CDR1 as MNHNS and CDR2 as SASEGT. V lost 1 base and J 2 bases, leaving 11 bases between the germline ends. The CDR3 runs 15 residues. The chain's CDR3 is CASSEGWGNNYGYTF. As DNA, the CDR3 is TGTGCCAGCAGTGAAGGTTGGGGGAACAACTATGGCTACACCTTC.

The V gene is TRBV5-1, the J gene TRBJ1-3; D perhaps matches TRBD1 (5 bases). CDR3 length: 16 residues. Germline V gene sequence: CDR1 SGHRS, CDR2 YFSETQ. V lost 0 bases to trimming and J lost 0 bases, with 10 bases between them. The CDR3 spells CASSLGGLSSGNTIYF. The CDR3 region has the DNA TGCGCCAGCAGCTTGGGGGGACTTAGCTCTGGAAACACCATATATTTT.

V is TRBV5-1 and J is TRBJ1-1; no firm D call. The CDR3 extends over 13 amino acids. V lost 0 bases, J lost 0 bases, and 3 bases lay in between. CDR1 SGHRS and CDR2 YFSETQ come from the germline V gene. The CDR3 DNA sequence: TGCGCCAGCAGCTTGGCTCTGAACACTGAAGCTTTCTTT. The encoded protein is CASSLALNTEAFF.

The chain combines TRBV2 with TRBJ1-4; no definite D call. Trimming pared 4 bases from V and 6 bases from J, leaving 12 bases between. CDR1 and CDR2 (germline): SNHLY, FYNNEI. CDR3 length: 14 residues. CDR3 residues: CASSVSGVYEKLFF. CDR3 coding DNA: TGTGCCAGCAGTGTATCCGGTGTATATGAAAAACTGTTTTTT.

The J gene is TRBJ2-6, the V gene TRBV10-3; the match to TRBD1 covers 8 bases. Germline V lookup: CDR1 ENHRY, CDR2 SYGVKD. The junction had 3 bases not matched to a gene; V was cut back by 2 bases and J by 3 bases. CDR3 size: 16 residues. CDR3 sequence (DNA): TGTGCCATCAGTGAGGGACAGGGAAATGGGGCCAACGTCCTGACTTTC. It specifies CAISEGQGNGANVLTF.

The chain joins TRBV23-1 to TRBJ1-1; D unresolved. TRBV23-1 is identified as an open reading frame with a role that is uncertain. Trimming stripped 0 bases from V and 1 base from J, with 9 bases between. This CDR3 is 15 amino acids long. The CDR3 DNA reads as TGCGCCAGCAGTCAATCGGTGGTGTCGAACACTGAAGCTTTCTTT. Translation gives CASSQSVVSNTEAFF.

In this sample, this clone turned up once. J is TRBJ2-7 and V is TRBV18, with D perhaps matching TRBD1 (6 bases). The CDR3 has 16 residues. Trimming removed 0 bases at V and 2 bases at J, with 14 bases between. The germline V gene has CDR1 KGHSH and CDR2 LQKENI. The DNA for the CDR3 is TGTGCCAGCTCACCACCTACAGGGCCCCTCACCTACGAGCAGTACTTC. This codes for CASSPPTGPLTYEQYF. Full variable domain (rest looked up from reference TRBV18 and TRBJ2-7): NAGVMQNPRHLVRRRGQEARLRCSPMKGHSHVYWYRQLPEEGLKFMVYLQKENIIDESGMPKERFSAEFPKEGPSILRIQQVVRGDSAAYFCASSPPTGPLTYEQYFGPGTRLTVT.

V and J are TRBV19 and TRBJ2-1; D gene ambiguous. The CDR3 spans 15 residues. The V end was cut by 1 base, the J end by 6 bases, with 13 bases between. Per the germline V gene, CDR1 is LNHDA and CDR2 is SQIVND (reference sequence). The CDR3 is CASSIGFLSGNEQFF. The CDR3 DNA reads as TGTGCCAGTAGTATAGGTTTTCTGTCCGGCAATGAGCAGTTCTTC.